Listed here are 17 T cell receptor beta chains from one sample, sequenced in a study of T cells after yellow fever vaccination. TCRdb used MiXCR to reprocess the 5' RACE reads, holding one entry per CDR3 protein. The table records 110,000 to 150,000 distinct CDR3 sequences, more than 6.5% of them present only once. This sample comprised CD4+ T cells sorted from PBMCs, obtained 10 days after the yellow fever booster vaccination. The receptor set was obtained from a man younger than 40 who received the YFV17D yellow fever vaccine.

This clonotype was seen at least ten times. The chain employs TRBV5-4 and TRBJ2-1; D remains unclear. Deletions cut 0 bases from V and 9 bases from J, with 10 bases between. The CDR3 has 13 residues. The germline V gene has CDR1 SGHNT and CDR2 YYREEE (reference sequence). The CDR3, as DNA: TGTGCCAGCAGCTTGGAACAAATGCGTGAGCAGTTCTTC. Its translation: CASSLEQMREQFF.

The genes are TRBV6-1 and TRBJ2-7; possible D gene TRBD2, 6 bases. V shed 6 bases and J shed 3 bases, with 18 bases lying between them. There are 15 residues in the CDR3. Germline CDR1 is MNHNS and CDR2 is SASEGT. The CDR3 sequence: CASRREGGYYYEQYF. The CDR3 bases are TGTGCCAGCAGACGTGAGGGAGGCTATTACTACGAGCAGTACTTC.

This clonotype was seen at least ten times. The CDR3 DNA is TGCGCCAGCAGCCCTGGTGGGGGGACCGCAGATACGCAGTATTTT. This codes for CASSPGGGTADTQYF. The rearrangement uses TRBV5-1 and TRBJ2-3, with D perhaps matching TRBD2 (6 bases). This CDR3 comprises 15 residues. Germline V gene sequence: CDR1 SGHRS, CDR2 YFSETQ. V shed 4 bases and J shed 4 bases, with 16 bases lying between them.

This clonotype was observed at least ten times. V and J are TRBV5-1 and TRBJ2-1; 11 bases align to TRBD2. The junction had 5 bases not matched to a gene; V was cut back by 0 bases and J by 0 bases. Germline V lookup: CDR1 SGHRS, CDR2 YFSETQ. This CDR3 has 18 residues. In DNA, the CDR3 is TGCGCCAGCAGCTTGGGACTAGCGGGATCCTTCTCCTACAATGAGCAGTTCTTC. Amino acid sequence: CASSLGLAGSFSYNEQFF.

This clonotype was observed at least ten times. J is TRBJ2-1 and V is TRBV7-8, with D tentatively TRBD2 (6 bases). Germline V CDR1 and CDR2: SGHVS, FQNEAQ. The CDR3 totals 16 residues. V was shortened by 0 bases and J by 3 bases, with 12 bases between the two germline ends. CDR3 DNA: TGTGCCAGCAGCTTAGCTAAGCGGGCTTACTACAATGAGCAGTTCTTC. Translated, it gives CASSLAKRAYYNEQFF. Full variable domain (rest looked up from reference TRBV7-8 and TRBJ2-1): GAGVSQSPRYKVAKRGQDVALRCDPISGHVSLFWYQQALGQGPEFLTYFQNEAQLDKSGLPSDRFFAERPEGSVSTLKIQRTQQEDSAVYLCASSLAKRAYYNEQFFGPGTRLTVL.

This chain joins TRBV28 and TRBJ2-7; no clear D. This CDR3 is 13 amino acids long. Germline CDR1 and CDR2: MDHEN and SYDVKM. Trimming took off 6 bases at V and 2 bases at J, with 11 bases between the two ends. For the CDR3, the DNA is TGTGCCAGCAGCCTTACCTCCCCCTACGAGCAGTACTTC. This sequence encodes CASSLTSPYEQYF.

The chain uses TRBV19 and TRBJ1-1, with 7 bases aligning to TRBD1. CDR3 length: 14 residues. Germline-derived CDR1 and CDR2 are LNHDA and SQIVND (reference sequence). Trimming at V came to 4 bases and at J to 5 bases, leaving 7 bases not matched to a gene. CDR3 in DNA: TGTGCCAGTAGTACTGACAGGGATTCGACTGAAGCTTTCTTT. The encoded protein is CASSTDRDSTEAFF. The variable domain in full, with the rest retrieved from reference TRBV19 and TRBJ1-1, is DGGITQSPKYLFRKEGQNVTLSCEQNLNHDAMYWYRQDPGQGLRLIYYSQIVNDFQKGDIAEGYSVSREKKESFPLTVTSAQKNPTAFYLCASSTDRDSTEAFFGQGTRLTVV.

This clonotype has at least ten counts. The V call is TRBV29-1, the J call TRBJ2-7; D gene ambiguous. Germline values: CDR1 SQVTM, CDR2 ANQGSEA. Trimming removed 4 bases at V and 6 bases at J, with 10 bases between. The CDR3 runs to 11 residues. The CDR3 region has the DNA TGCAGCGTTGTTACTTTTCCCGAGCAGTACTTC. This encodes CSVVTFPEQYF.

This clonotype occurred many times. The chain has TRBV18 and TRBJ2-5, with D unclear. CDR1 and CDR2 from the germline V gene are KGHSH and LQKENI. V gave up 6 bases and J gave up 0 bases, with 8 bases separating them. The CDR3 contains 13 residues. CDR3 loop: CASSSTYQETQYF. The CDR3 coding sequence is TGTGCCAGCTCCTCAACGTACCAAGAGACCCAGTACTTC.

This chain links TRBV6-2 or TRBV6-3 with TRBJ1-4; 7 bases agree with TRBD1. Germline V gene lookup returns CDR1 MNHEY and CDR2 SVGEGT. Germline trimming cut 5 bases from V and 7 bases from J; bases unmatched to any gene: 10. The CDR3 is 15 amino acids. CDR3: CASSPLRQGGEKLFF. CDR3 sequence (DNA): TGTGCCAGCAGTCCCCTCCGGCAGGGGGGTGAAAAACTGTTTTTT.

This clonotype has at least ten counts. The chain is built from TRBV7-6 and TRBJ1-2, with a weak D call TRBD1 (5 bases). V was shortened by 4 bases and J by 4 bases, with 10 bases between the two germline ends. The CDR3 runs 13 residues. CDR1 and CDR2 from the germline V gene are SGHVS and FNYEAQ. As DNA, the CDR3 is TGTGCCAGCAGCTCCGACAGATTCTATGGCTACACCTTC. It specifies CASSSDRFYGYTF.

This clonotype was seen ten or more times. The chain employs TRBV12-3 or TRBV12-4 and TRBJ1-1; D perhaps matches TRBD1 (6 bases). This CDR3 has 14 amino acids. V gave up 3 bases and J gave up 2 bases, with 10 bases separating them. Here the CDR3 DNA reads TGTGCCAGCAGTTTGGACAGACACAACACTGAAGCTTTCTTT. Its translation is CASSLDRHNTEAFF.

The sample holds many counts of this clonotype. The chain couples TRBV30 to TRBJ2-7; 9 bases are shared with TRBD1. The CDR3 contains 14 residues. V was pared by 4 bases and J by 2 bases, with 6 bases of the junction left unmatched. Germline-derived CDR1 and CDR2 are GTSNPN and SVGIG (reference sequence). The CDR3 here is CAWKYGQGTYEQYF. CDR3 coding DNA: TGTGCCTGGAAATACGGACAGGGGACCTACGAGCAGTACTTC.

In this sample, this clonotype turned up many times. V usage is TRBV12-3 or TRBV12-4 and J usage is TRBJ2-7, with 7 bases fitting TRBD2. CDR3 length: 12 amino acids. The trim removed 6 bases at V and 6 bases at J, leaving 5 bases unmatched. CDR3 sequence: CASRRGTTEQYF. The CDR3 DNA is TGTGCCAGCAGACGCGGGACTACCGAGCAGTACTTC.

Comments on this clonotype: Its ends do not fully match the called genes, so a read error is possible. The rearrangement links TRBV12-3 or TRBV12-4 to TRBJ2-5; 10 bases are a match to TRBD2. The CDR3 sequence is 19 residues long. CDR3 sequence (DNA): TGTACCAGCACCTTCCTCCCGGGACTAGCGAACAACGCCCAAGAGACCCAGTACTTC. This gives the protein CTSTFLPGLANNAQETQYF.

This clonotype was counted ten times or more. This chain connects TRBV6-6 to TRBJ2-7, with 7 positions matching TRBD2. This CDR3 region has 13 residues. Looked up from germline, CDR1 is MNHNY and CDR2 is SVGAGI (reference sequence). CDR3 amino acids: CASLGRESYEQYF. The CDR3 bases are TGTGCATCCTTGGGGCGGGAGTCCTACGAGCAGTACTTC.

This clonotype was seen many times. The V gene is TRBV12-3 or TRBV12-4, the J gene TRBJ2-1; the D is unclear. Between the trimmed V and J ends, which lost 6 bases and 6 bases, there was a span of 9 bases. The CDR3 contains 12 residues. The CDR3 here is CASSYPVNEQFF. In nucleotides, the CDR3 is TGTGCCAGCAGCTATCCGGTCAATGAGCAGTTCTTC.